A selection of T cell receptor beta chains follows, all from one sample in a study of T-cell memory formation after mild COVID-19. In TCRdb, the 5' RACE reads were re-called with MiXCR into one record per CDR3 protein. The sample yields around 450,000 distinct CDR3 sequences, around 19% seen once. The specimen sequenced was PBMCs or a T cell subset sorted from them (not recorded which). These receptor sequences come from an adult woman who had mild COVID-19 (a few samples of this study predate the infection). Cell type and time point are not known. The CDR3 runs from the conserved cysteine through the conserved F or W. The D gene is left open where the match is weak. Clone size is given for some rows only: seen once, a few or many times, or a class if the clone is expanded.

TRBJ1-2	.	.	TRBV1	CTSSITGGNYGYTF	TGCACCAGCAGCATCACAGGGGGGAACTATGGCTACACCTTC
TRBJ2-3	many	.	TRBV29-1	CSVEDTLGTDTQYF	TGCAGCGTTGAAGACACCCTGGGCACAGATACGCAGTATTTT
TRBJ2-2	few	.	TRBV13	CASTIQRGELFF	TGTGCCAGCACTATACAACGGGGGGAGCTGTTTTTT
TRBJ2-5	.	TRBD2	TRBV7-9	CASSLERISGAVYQETQYF	TGTGCCAGCAGCTTAGAACGTATCAGCGGGGCTGTATACCAAGAGACCCAGTACTTC
TRBJ2-3	once	TRBD2	TRBV5-1	CASSKTSGVSTDTQYF	TGCGCCAGCAGCAAAACTAGCGGGGTTAGCACAGATACGCAGTATTTT
TRBJ2-7	few	.	TRBV7-9	CASSLGPREYEQYF	TGTGCCAGCAGCCTCGGACCCAGGGAGTACGAGCAGTACTTC
TRBJ1-2	.	TRBD1	TRBV7-9	CASSLNRGDYGYTF	TGTGCCAGCAGCTTAAACAGGGGAGACTATGGCTACACCTTC
TRBJ2-2	.	.	TRBV9	CASSGPGDTGELFF	TGTGCCAGCAGCGGGCCCGGGGACACCGGGGAGCTGTTTTTT
TRBJ1-2	.	.	TRBV9	CASSVATFGDYGYTF	TGTGCCAGCAGCGTAGCTACCTTTGGAGACTATGGCTACACCTTC
TRBJ2-5	.	.	TRBV5-1	CASSYLGSETQYF	TGCGCCAGCAGTTACCTGGGAAGTGAGACCCAGTACTTC
TRBJ2-5	.	.	TRBV7-8	CASSLARTVQETQYF	TGTGCCAGCAGCTTAGCGCGGACAGTACAAGAGACCCAGTACTTC
TRBJ2-1	.	TRBD2	TRBV2	CASSEPGGGMGAYNEQFF	TGTGCCAGCAGTGAACCCGGCGGGGGGATGGGCGCCTACAATGAGCAGTTCTTC
TRBJ2-5	.	.	TRBV20-1	CSARQGRETQYF	TGCAGTGCTAGACAGGGGCGAGAGACCCAGTACTTC
TRBJ2-7	few	.	TRBV7-8	CASSPGAGADYEQYF	TGTGCCAGCAGCCCGGGGGCGGGAGCCGATTACGAGCAGTACTTC
TRBJ2-1	few	TRBD1	TRBV12-3/TRBV12-4	CASRTGQERGNEQFF	TGTGCCAGCAGAACGGGACAGGAACGGGGCAATGAGCAGTTCTTC
TRBJ1-3	few	.	TRBV20-1	CSASNKGWGNTIYF	TGCAGTGCGAGTAATAAGGGGTGGGGAAACACCATATATTTT
TRBJ2-1	.	.	TRBV7-6	CASTPAGAPYNEQFF	TGTGCCAGCACCCCAGCGGGTGCCCCCTACAATGAGCAGTTCTTC
TRBJ2-1	.	TRBD2	TRBV7-6	CASSSSTSGSVSSYNEQFF	TGTGCCAGCAGCTCTTCGACTAGCGGGAGCGTCTCATCCTACAATGAGCAGTTCTTC
TRBJ2-7	few	TRBD1	TRBV12-3/TRBV12-4	CASSFAVRGTGYSYEQYF	TGTGCCAGCAGTTTCGCCGTACGAGGGACAGGGTACTCCTACGAGCAGTACTTC
TRBJ2-1	few	.	TRBV29-1	CSVEEGAGYNEQFF	TGCAGCGTTGAGGAGGGGGCTGGGTACAATGAGCAGTTCTTC
TRBJ2-3	.	.	TRBV20-1	CSPFRGSGTDTQYF	TGCAGTCCCTTCCGGGGTAGCGGTACAGATACGCAGTATTTT
TRBJ2-2	many	TRBD2	TRBV19	CASSRTSGGASTGELFF	TGTGCCAGTAGTAGGACTAGCGGGGGGGCAAGCACCGGGGAGCTGTTTTTT
TRBJ2-1	.	TRBD2	TRBV7-9	CASSLVGSGGASEQFF	TGTGCCAGCAGCTTAGTGGGCAGCGGGGGGGCCAGTGAGCAGTTCTTC
TRBJ2-1	few	.	TRBV6-5	CASTISGEQFF	TGTGCCAGCACCATCTCGGGTGAGCAGTTCTTC
TRBJ1-4	.	.	TRBV20-1	CSARDRPTDNEKLFF	TGCAGTGCTAGAGATCGTCCTACAGATAATGAAAAACTGTTTTTT
TRBJ2-7	few	.	TRBV12-3/TRBV12-4	CASSLTPGTRPYEQYF	TGTGCCAGCAGTCTTACCCCCGGGACTCGCCCCTACGAGCAGTACTTC
TRBJ2-2	.	TRBD1	TRBV13	CASSTYDRGPSGELFF	TGTGCCAGCAGCACCTACGACAGGGGGCCTAGCGGGGAGCTGTTTTTT
TRBJ2-5	.	.	TRBV15	CATSRENRPQETQYF	TGTGCCACCAGCAGGGAGAACAGACCCCAAGAGACCCAGTACTTC
TRBJ2-5	.	.	TRBV7-7	CASGAGQGETQYF	TGTGCCAGCGGCGCGGGCCAGGGAGAGACCCAGTACTTC
TRBJ2-7	.	TRBD1	TRBV5-1	CASSSTGEGEQYF	TGCGCCAGCAGCTCGACAGGGGAAGGCGAGCAGTACTTC
TRBJ2-1	.	.	TRBV6-5	CASSTFPPMYEQFF	TGTGCCAGCAGCACGTTCCCCCCGATGTATGAGCAGTTCTTC
TRBJ2-7	.	TRBD1	TRBV6-5	CASSYSNRGYEQYF	TGTGCCAGCAGTTACTCGAACAGGGGATACGAGCAGTACTTC
TRBJ2-5	.	TRBD2	TRBV9	CASSDGGASMETQYF	TGTGCCAGCAGCGACGGGGGGGCTTCGATGGAGACCCAGTACTTC
TRBJ1-2	.	.	TRBV6-5	CASSNLAEDYGYTF	TGTGCCAGCAGCAACCTCGCGGAGGACTATGGCTACACCTTC
TRBJ1-6	once	.	TRBV7-7	CASSLGVNSPLHF	TGTGCCAGCAGCTTGGGAGTGAATTCACCCCTCCACTTT
TRBJ2-1	.	.	TRBV7-2	CASSLESAMYSYNEQFF	TGTGCCAGCAGCTTAGAGTCCGCTATGTACTCCTACAATGAGCAGTTCTTC
TRBJ2-7	.	.	TRBV20-1	CSARDGWGEQYF	TGCAGTGCTAGAGATGGTTGGGGCGAGCAGTACTTC
TRBJ2-6	few	.	TRBV7-9	CASTGVPGANVLTF	TGTGCCAGCACCGGGGTGCCCGGGGCCAACGTCCTGACTTTC
TRBJ2-7	few	TRBD1	TRBV6-5	CASRSTGTGSLEQYF	TGTGCCAGCCGTTCTACCGGGACAGGGAGTCTCGAGCAGTACTTC
TRBJ1-5	.	TRBD1	TRBV12-3/TRBV12-4	CASTTGGAREPQHF	TGTGCCAGTACGACAGGGGGCGCGAGGGAGCCCCAGCATTTT
TRBJ2-1	.	.	TRBV24-1	CATSDPKTYNEQFF	TGTGCCACCAGTGATCCTAAGACCTACAATGAGCAGTTCTTC
TRBJ1-5	.	.	TRBV4-2	CASSQENLSSRPQHF	TGTGCCAGCAGCCAAGAAAACCTCTCCTCTCGGCCCCAGCATTTT
TRBJ2-1	few	.	TRBV5-1	CASSLVMLDEQFF	TGCGCCAGCAGCTTGGTTATGTTGGATGAGCAGTTCTTC
TRBJ2-2	.	TRBD1	TRBV7-9	CASSFSGQGAGTGELFF	TGTGCCAGCAGCTTCTCCGGACAGGGGGCCGGCACCGGGGAGCTGTTTTTT
TRBJ2-7	.	.	TRBV15	CATSREQGVSYEQYF	TGTGCCACCAGCAGAGAGCAGGGAGTGAGCTACGAGCAGTACTTC
TRBJ2-7	few	TRBD2	TRBV15	CATSSTGTSGYEQYF	TGTGCCACCAGCAGTACCGGGACTAGCGGCTACGAGCAGTACTTC
TRBJ2-2	many	.	TRBV18	CASSPMAGRVSGAGELFF	TGTGCCAGCTCCCCAATGGCAGGCCGAGTTTCCGGAGCCGGGGAGCTGTTTTTT
TRBJ2-1	.	TRBD2	TRBV7-9	CASSHGAGGNEQFF	TGTGCCAGCAGCCACGGAGCGGGAGGCAATGAGCAGTTCTTC